Listed below are T cell receptor beta chains from one sample, sequenced in a study of cytomegalovirus exposure and HLA in healthy donors. TCRdb keeps only in-frame clones here, not all; method: immunoSEQ multiplex PCR. The table records more than 95,000 clones, around 74% of them present only once. Sample: PBMCs. These receptors all come from a woman in her forties or fifties in good health and CMV-seropositive. The CDR3 runs from the conserved cysteine through the conserved F or W. A D gene is named only where the DNA matches it firmly. Clone size is shown for a subset of rows, as once, few, many or a class of expanded clone.

TRBV13,-,TRBJ1-2,-,TGTGCCAGCAGCGAGGGTGGGAAGTATGGCTACACCTTC,CASSEGGKYGYTF
TRBV10-3,-,TRBJ1-5,-,TGTGCCATCAGTGAGTCAGGGAGGGTAGCCCAGCATTTT,CAISESGRVAQHF
TRBV5-4,-,TRBJ2-2,TRBD2,TGTGCCAGCAGCTTGGGGGGACTAGCGGGGGGTACCGGGGAGCTGTTTTTT,CASSLGGLAGGTGELFF
TRBV7-2,few,TRBJ1-2,-,TGTGCCAGCAGCTTAGGTGTGTCGGGACAATATGGCTACACCTTC,CASSLGVSGQYGYTF
TRBV19,-,TRBJ2-1,TRBD1,TGTGCCAGTAGTATACTGCAGGGGGCGAACAATGAGCAGTTCTTC,CASSILQGANNEQFF
TRBV7-9,-,TRBJ1-5,TRBD1,TGTGCCAGCAGCTTAGTAGGGACAGGGATGAGCAATCAGTCCCAGCATTTT,CASSLVGTGMSNQSQHF
TRBV6-5,-,TRBJ2-5,TRBD2,TGTGCCAGCAGTTACTTAGCGGGGGCCCAAGAGACCCAGTACTTC,CASSYLAGAQETQYF
TRBV9,-,TRBJ1-2,TRBD1,TGTGCCAGCAGCGTAGGACAGGGATTCTCTTCTGGCTACACCTTC,CASSVGQGFSSGYTF
TRBV10-2,-,TRBJ1-5,TRBD1,TGCGCCAGCAGTTTACAGGGGCTCAATCAGCCCCAGCATTTT,CASSLQGLNQPQHF
TRBV9,-,TRBJ1-6,-,TGTGCCAGCAGCCCGAAAGCGGATCCTTCCTCCTATAATTCACCCCTCCACTTT,CASSPKADPSSYNSPLHF
TRBV4-3,-,TRBJ2-5,TRBD2,TGCGCCAGCAGCCAAGGACTAGCGGTCCAGGAGACCCAGTACTTC,CASSQGLAVQETQYF
TRBV18,-,TRBJ2-3,TRBD2,TGTGCCAGCTCCCGGACTAGCGGATCAGATACGCAGTATTTT,CASSRTSGSDTQYF
TRBV10-2,-,TRBJ2-7,TRBD2,TGCGCCAGCTTTAGCGGGGACTCCTACGAGCAGTACTTC,CASFSGDSYEQYF
TRBV18,-,TRBJ2-2,TRBD1,TGTGCCAGCTCACCGGACAGGGTCCCCGCCGGGGAGCTGTTTTTT,CASSPDRVPAGELFF
TRBV4-3,few,TRBJ2-2,TRBD1,TGCGCCAGCAGCCAATTCGGGGGGACAGGGGCGGACGGGGAGCTGTTTTTT,CASSQFGGTGADGELFF
TRBV18,-,TRBJ2-5,TRBD2,TGTGCCAGCTCGCCGACTAGCGGGGGGGTCGGAGAGACCCAGTACTTC,CASSPTSGGVGETQYF
TRBV7-2,-,TRBJ2-5,TRBD1,TGTGCCAGCAGCTTAGCGGGGCAGGGACAGGGAATACAGAAGACCCAGTACTTC,CASSLAGQGQGIQKTQYF
TRBV7-6,once,TRBJ1-3,-,TGTGCCAGCAGCTTCCAGGGGCCTGGAAACACCATATATTTT,CASSFQGPGNTIYF
TRBV7-9,once,TRBJ1-2,TRBD1,TGTGCCAGCAGCTTAACGGACAGGGGCCACCCAAACTATGGCTACACCTTC,CASSLTDRGHPNYGYTF
TRBV29-1,once,TRBJ1-4,TRBD1,TGCAGCGTAAAACCGGGACAGACAACTAATGAAAAACTGTTTTTT,CSVKPGQTTNEKLFF
TRBV9,-,TRBJ2-3,-,TGTGCCAGCAGCCCCCTAACTACAGATACGCAGTATTTT,CASSPLTTDTQYF
TRBV19,-,TRBJ2-3,-,TGTGCCAGTAAACTGCGGGGTACGGCCAGCACAGATACGCAGTATTTT,CASKLRGTASTDTQYF
TRBV7-2,-,TRBJ2-3,-,TGTGCCAGCAGCTTAGTAGTCTTGGGACTCACCACAGATACGCAGTATTTT,CASSLVVLGLTTDTQYF
TRBV27,-,TRBJ2-5,TRBD2,TGTGCCATCCTCCTGGGCGAGCGGGGGGCGAAGTGGACCCAGTACTTC,CAILLGERGAKWTQYF
TRBV7-9,few,TRBJ1-2,-,TGTTCCAGCAGCTTAGAGACGAGGTCCTATGGCTACACCTTC,CSSSLETRSYGYTF
TRBV5-6,-,TRBJ1-5,-,TGTGCCAGCAGCTTGGGCCTAAATCAGCCCCAGCATTTT,CASSLGLNQPQHF
TRBV5-5,-,TRBJ1-4,TRBD1,TGTGCCAGCAGCGTAGCGGGACAGGGGCGTAGTGGACTGTTTTTT,CASSVAGQGRSGLFF
TRBV6-1,-,TRBJ2-7,TRBD2,TGTGCCAGCAGTGAACTGCCGGGACTAGCGTTGTACGAGCAGTACTTC,CASSELPGLALYEQYF
TRBV5-1,-,TRBJ2-5,-,TGCGCCAGCAGCTTCACGGGCGGAGGTCTTCAAGAGACCCAGTACTTC,CASSFTGGGLQETQYF
TRBV5-4,few,TRBJ2-2,TRBD2,TGTGCCAGCAGCTGGGGGGGGGCGAACACCGGGGAGCTGTTTTTT,CASSWGGANTGELFF
TRBV9,few,TRBJ2-3,-,TGTGCCAGCAGCGTAGCGGGGGACACAGATACGCAGTATTTT,CASSVAGDTDTQYF
TRBV2,-,TRBJ2-3,TRBD1,TGTGCCAGCAGTGATAGACAGGGAAAGACAGATACGCAGTATTTT,CASSDRQGKTDTQYF
TRBV6-6,-,TRBJ2-7,-,TGTGCCAGCAACGACGGGACATACTACGAGCAGTACTTC,CASNDGTYYEQYF
TRBV7-7,-,TRBJ2-3,-,TGTGCCAGCAGCTTAGCACAGGGTTCAGATACGCAGTATTTT,CASSLAQGSDTQYF
TRBV13,-,TRBJ2-3,TRBD2,TGTGCCAGCAGCTTAGTCCTAGCGGGTAGCACAGATACGCAGTATTTT,CASSLVLAGSTDTQYF
TRBV10-3,-,TRBJ1-1,-,TGTGCCACCCTTGGAGCGAAGAACACTGAAGCTTTCTTT,CATLGAKNTEAFF
TRBV19,-,TRBJ2-5,-,TGTGCCAGTAGTGATTGGGGGGGCCCAGGGGAGACCCAGTACTTC,CASSDWGGPGETQYF
TRBV5-1,-,TRBJ1-2,TRBD1,TGCGCCAGCAGCACAGGGACAGGGGGCCTAGGCTACACCTTC,CASSTGTGGLGYTF
TRBV5-6,few,TRBJ1-6,TRBD1,TGTGCCAGCAATGACAGGGTTGGTTCACCCCTCCACTTT,CASNDRVGSPLHF
TRBV5-1,few,TRBJ1-5,-,TGCGCCAGCAGCCTGGTCGGGGATAGCAATCAGCCCCAGCATTTT,CASSLVGDSNQPQHF
TRBV9,-,TRBJ2-1,TRBD1,TGTGCCAGCAGCGCCCGGGACAGGGGATACAATGAGCAGTTCTTC,CASSARDRGYNEQFF
TRBV6-6,-,TRBJ1-6,-,TGTGCCAGCATTGACAATAATTCACCCCTCCACTTT,CASIDNNSPLHF
TRBV5-1,-,TRBJ2-1,TRBD2,TGCGCCAGCAGATTAGCGGGGGATTACAAAGAGCAGTTCTTC,CASRLAGDYKEQFF
TRBV11-2,-,TRBJ2-5,TRBD2,TGTGCCAGCAGCTTAGGGTCGGCTAGCGGGTCAGGGGAGACCCAGTACTTC,CASSLGSASGSGETQYF